Shown below are 19 T cell receptor beta chains from a single sample sequenced in a study of cytomegalovirus exposure and HLA in healthy donors. Assay: immunoSEQ multiplex PCR; the TCRdb copy retains only in-frame clones and omits some. Here the sample spans roughly 120,000 clones, around 87% being singletons. Sequencing used PBMCs. The receptors come from a woman in her twenties or thirties in good health and CMV-seropositive.

This clone was detected only once. The chain links TRBV7-8 to TRBJ2-7, with 7 positions matching TRBD2. The CDR3 extends over 15 amino acids. The junction had 9 bases not matched to a gene; V was cut back by 5 bases and J by 2 bases. Germline loops: CDR1 SGHVS, CDR2 FQNEAQ. The CDR3 loop reads CASSLQGAGAYEQYF. The CDR3 DNA follows: TGTGCCAGCAGCCTACAAGGTGCGGGGGCCTACGAGCAGTACTTC.

The V call is TRBV19, the J call TRBJ2-1, with D hard to call. Deletions cut 9 bases from V and 10 bases from J, with 13 bases between. This CDR3 spans 11 amino acids. Germline CDR1 reads LNHDA; CDR2 reads SQIVND (reference sequence). This chain's CDR3 is CASERSREQFF. In nucleotides, the CDR3 is TGTGCCAGCGAAAGATCGAGGGAGCAGTTCTTC.

CDR3 amino acids: CASRQNVSYEQYF. CDR3 DNA: TGCGCCAGCAGACAAAACGTTAGTTACGAGCAGTACTTC. This chain uses TRBV4-3 with TRBJ2-7; D gene ambiguous. The germline CDR1 and CDR2 sequences are LGHNA and YSLEER. V shed 6 bases and J shed 4 bases, with 13 bases lying between them. The CDR3 totals 13 residues.

The chain employs TRBV5-1 and TRBJ2-3; D call uncertain. V shed 0 bases and J shed 6 bases, with 11 bases lying between them. There are 14 residues in the CDR3. Germline loops: CDR1 SGHRS, CDR2 YFSETQ. The CDR3 spells CASSLDGLSDTQYF. CDR3 coding DNA: TGCGCCAGCAGCTTGGATGGGCTATCGGATACGCAGTATTTT. The variable domain in full, with the rest retrieved from reference TRBV5-1 and TRBJ2-3, is KAGVTQTPRYLIKTRGQQVTLSCSPISGHRSVSWYQQTPGQGLQFLFEYFSETQRNKGNFPGRFSGRQFSNSRSEMNVSTLELGDSALYLCASSLDGLSDTQYFGPGTRLTVL.

The rearrangement links TRBV30 to TRBJ1-1, with 8 positions matching TRBD1. This CDR3 contains 14 residues. CDR1 and CDR2 from the germline V gene are GTSNPN and SVGIG (reference sequence). V gave up 5 bases and J gave up 1 base; unmatched junction bases: 6. CDR3 residues: CAWARQGKNTEAFF. The CDR3 region has the DNA TGTGCCTGGGCCCGACAGGGGAAGAACACTGAAGCTTTCTTT.

The V call is TRBV7-6, the J call TRBJ1-4, with D unresolved. The CDR3 covers 14 residues. V lost 3 bases and J lost 7, with 12 bases in between. Germline loops: CDR1 SGHVS, CDR2 FNYEAQ. The DNA for the CDR3 is TGTGCCAGCAGCTTGGGCACTTCCCCTGAAAAACTGTTTTTT. The encoded protein is CASSLGTSPEKLFF. The whole variable domain, remainder taken from reference TRBV7-6 and TRBJ1-4, is GAGVSQSPRYKVTKRGQDVALRCDPISGHVSLYWYRQALGQGPEFLTYFNYEAQQDKSGLPNDRFSAERPEGSISTLTIQRTEQRDSAMYRCASSLGTSPEKLFFGSGTQLSVL.

The V call is TRBV5-4, the J call TRBJ2-7; 8 bases line up with TRBD2. Germline V gene sequence: CDR1 SGHNT, CDR2 YYREEE (reference sequence). The CDR3 is 15 amino acids. Unmatched junction bases numbered 10, after V lost 4 bases and J lost 4 bases. The CDR3 spells CASSLGPGGAYEQYF. In nucleotides, the CDR3 is TGTGCCAGCAGCCTAGGACCGGGGGGGGCGTACGAGCAGTACTTC.

The rearrangement joins TRBV5-1 to TRBJ2-7, with a possible D match to TRBD1 (6 bases). This CDR3 spans 13 amino acids. Trimming left V 6 bases short and J 0 bases short, with 10 bases between. CDR1 and CDR2 (germline): SGHRS, YFSETQ. CDR3 DNA: TGCGCCAGCAAAGGGGACAACTCCTACGAGCAGTACTTC. Protein: CASKGDNSYEQYF.

V gene TRBV19 combines with J gene TRBJ1-2; a possible D gene is TRBD1 (6 bases). The CDR3 consists of 14 residues. Per germline, CDR1 LNHDA and CDR2 SQIVND (reference sequence). The V end lost 4 bases, the J end lost 4 bases, and 13 bases lay between the germline ends. CDR3 DNA: TGTGCCAGTAGTAGGCAGGGGTTTGCCTATGGCTACACCTTC. It is translated as CASSRQGFAYGYTF.

The chain is built from TRBV30 and TRBJ2-1; the D is unclear. CDR3 size: 13 residues. Germline-derived CDR1 and CDR2 are GTSNPN and SVGIG (reference sequence). V lost 6 bases and J 0 bases, leaving 9 bases between the germline ends. The CDR3 protein is CACLESSYNEQFF. CDR3 sequence (DNA): TGTGCCTGCTTAGAGAGCTCCTACAATGAGCAGTTCTTC.

In DNA, the CDR3 is TGTGCCAGCAGCCCGACAAGGGGGAATCAGCCCCAGCATTTT. Its protein product is CASSPTRGNQPQHF. The chain links TRBV5-4 to TRBJ1-5, with D perhaps TRBD1 (6 bases). The germline CDR1 and CDR2 sequences are SGHNT and YYREEE (reference sequence). The CDR3 length is 14 residues. With 4 bases removed from V and 4 bases from J, the gap between germline ends came to 12 bases. Combining the CDR3 with reference TRBV5-4 and TRBJ1-5 gives the whole variable domain ETGVTQSPTHLIKTRGQQVTLRCSSQSGHNTVSWYQQALGQGPQFIFQYYREEENGRGNFPPRFSGLQFPNYSSELNVNALELDDSALYLCASSPTRGNQPQHFGDGTRLSIL.

This chain joins TRBV4-2 and TRBJ2-1; a weak D match, TRBD1 (5 bases). With 4 bases removed from V and 5 bases from J, the gap between germline ends came to 15 bases. This CDR3 is built from 15 residues. The germline V gene has CDR1 LGHNA and CDR2 YNFKEQ. The DNA of the CDR3 is TGTGCCAGCAGCCCTACAGGAAGGTCCCACAATGAGCAGTTCTTC. Protein product: CASSPTGRSHNEQFF.

Only one count was recorded for this clone. This rearrangement joins TRBV6-1 to TRBJ1-1, with 9 bases matching TRBD1. V lost 9 bases, J lost 3 bases, and 8 bases stayed unmatched. This CDR3 has 14 residues. Germline V gives CDR1 MNHNS, CDR2 SASEGT. As DNA, the CDR3 is TGTGCCAGTCGGACAGGGGTCTTGGACACTGAAGCTTTCTTT. It is translated as CASRTGVLDTEAFF.

The J gene is TRBJ1-1, the V gene TRBV5-1; D unresolved. Per the germline V gene, CDR1 is SGHRS and CDR2 is YFSETQ. This CDR3 is built from 13 residues. V was pared by 3 bases and J by 6 bases, with 12 bases between. CDR3: CASSSGGIAEAFF. Here the CDR3 DNA reads TGCGCCAGCAGCTCGGGCGGGATCGCTGAAGCTTTCTTT.

This chain connects TRBV29-1 to TRBJ1-2; no reliable D call. V lost 4 bases and J lost 0, with 9 bases in between. There are 13 residues in the CDR3. CDR1 is SQVTM and CDR2 is ANQGSEA in the germline V gene. The CDR3 region has the DNA TGCAGCGTTGGCACAGCTTCTAACTATGGCTACACCTTC. Encoded protein: CSVGTASNYGYTF. The variable domain in full, completed from reference TRBV29-1 and TRBJ1-2, reads SAVISQKPSRDICQRGTSLTIQCQVDSQVTMMFWYRQQPGQSLTLIATANQGSEATYESGFVIDKFPISRPNLTFSTLTVSNMSPEDSSIYLCSVGTASNYGYTFGSGTRLTVV.

This clone was recorded only once. This chain uses TRBV5-4 with TRBJ2-7; possible D gene TRBD2, 5 bases. Germline CDR1 SGHNT, CDR2 YYREEE (reference sequence). V lost 7 bases to trimming and J lost 6 bases, with 17 bases between them. This CDR3 has 13 amino acids. The CDR3 reads CASGRSRVSEQYF. The CDR3 DNA is TGTGCCAGCGGACGTTCGAGGGTCTCCGAGCAGTACTTC.

This sequence joins TRBV6-1 and TRBJ1-2; no firm D call. The length of the CDR3 is 14 residues. The ends were cut back, 0 bases at V and 8 bases at J, with 13 bases in the middle. Germline CDR1 is MNHNS and CDR2 is SASEGT. The CDR3 nucleotides are TGTGCCAGCAGTGAAGCGGGCCAGTATTACGGCTACACCTTC. This sequence encodes CASSEAGQYYGYTF.

This chain uses TRBV5-5 with TRBJ1-2, with D unresolved. Trimming removed 0 bases at V and 2 bases at J, with 14 bases between. The germline CDR1 and CDR2 sequences are SGHKS and YYEKEE (reference sequence). This CDR3 is 16 amino acids long. The CDR3, as DNA: TGTGCCAGCAGCTTGGCACAGAGAAACCCCAACTATGGCTACACCTTC. It yields the protein CASSLAQRNPNYGYTF.

The chain uses TRBV28 and TRBJ1-5; 8 nucleotides agree with TRBD1. V lost 5 bases to trimming and J lost 4 bases; unmatched junction nucleotides: 4. CDR3 length equals 14 residues. Germline V lookup: CDR1 MDHEN, CDR2 SYDVKM. CDR3 DNA sequence: TGTGCCAGCAGTCCTAGACAGGGGAATCAGCCCCAGCATTTT. Its translation: CASSPRQGNQPQHF.